This is a list of T cell receptor beta chains from one sample in a study of blood T cell repertoires in COVID-19. Method: immunoSEQ multiplex PCR; TCRdb's copy keeps in-frame clones and lacks some. The sample lists nearly 95,000 clones, around four fifths occurring once. Sequenced: peripheral blood. All receptors come from a human donor in a cohort sampled during active COVID-19. The CDR3 runs from the conserved cysteine through the conserved F or W. D genes are given only for firm matches. Size is omitted from some rows. Given values are once, few, many or a class for expanded clones.

j_call,clone_size,v_call,d_call,cdr3_aa,cdr3_nt
TRBJ2-7,.,TRBV19,TRBD1,CASTLGTGLSYEQYF,TGTGCCAGTACCCTTGGGACAGGTCTTTCCTACGAGCAGTACTTC
TRBJ2-7,.,TRBV28,.,CASSPSRREQYF,TGTGCCAGCAGCCCCTCCCGCCGGGAGCAGTACTTC
TRBJ1-6,.,TRBV7-2,.,CASSRFSNSPLHF,TGTGCCAGCAGCCGCTTCAGTAATTCACCCCTCCACTTT
TRBJ2-2,.,TRBV7-6,.,CASSSSGTGELFF,TGTGCCAGCAGCTCGAGCGGGACCGGGGAGCTGTTTTTT
TRBJ2-7,.,TRBV24-1,.,CATSDPDSSGSYEQYF,TGTGCCACCAGTGACCCTGACTCATCGGGGTCCTACGAGCAGTACTTC
TRBJ2-1,.,TRBV5-1,.,CASSLGAGTYYNEQFF,TGCGCCAGCAGCTTGGGTGCAGGGACATATTACAATGAGCAGTTCTTC
TRBJ2-3,.,TRBV18,.,CASSQPGSTGGYTDTQYF,TGTGCCAGCTCACAGCCGGGTTCCACCGGGGGTTACACAGATACGCAGTATTTT
TRBJ2-1,once,TRBV7-9,TRBD2,CASSKSGGRAPTASYNEQFF,TGTGCCAGCAGCAAATCTGGCGGGAGAGCTCCCACCGCCTCCTACAATGAGCAGTTCTTC
TRBJ1-6,.,TRBV5-1,TRBD1,CASSPDRGTHNSPLHF,TGCGCCAGCAGCCCGGACAGGGGAACGCATAATTCACCCCTCCACTTT
TRBJ2-1,.,TRBV6-5,.,CASTSDSSYNEQFF,TGTGCCAGCACGAGCGACAGCTCCTACAATGAGCAGTTCTTC
TRBJ1-5,.,TRBV5-1,.,CASSLGRGNQPQHF,TGCGCCAGCAGCCTTGGACGCGGGAATCAGCCCCAGCATTTT
TRBJ2-7,.,TRBV19,.,CASSTGLPSSSPTYEQYF,TGTGCCAGTAGTACCGGTCTCCCGTCTAGCTCCCCTACCTACGAGCAGTACTTC
TRBJ1-4,.,TRBV7-9,.,CASSPRGGVTATNEKLFF,TGTGCCAGCAGCCCCCGGGGGGGGGTCACTGCAACTAATGAAAAACTGTTTTTT
TRBJ2-7,few,TRBV18,TRBD1,CASSPAQGDYEQYF,TGTGCCAGCTCACCAGCACAGGGGGACTACGAGCAGTACTTC
TRBJ2-1,once,TRBV2,TRBD2,CASSATSGGHDEQFF,TGTGCCAGCAGTGCAACTAGCGGGGGGCACGATGAGCAGTTCTTC
TRBJ2-2,.,TRBV19,TRBD2,CASSSRDYPGWDTGELFF,TGTGCCAGTAGTTCCCGGGACTACCCGGGGTGGGACACCGGGGAGCTGTTTTTT
TRBJ2-2,.,TRBV24-1,TRBD1,CATSDLPDRDTNTGELFF,TGTGCCACCAGTGATTTGCCCGACAGGGATACGAACACCGGGGAGCTGTTTTTT
TRBJ2-7,.,TRBV19,TRBD2,CASSIAGLASSYEQYF,TGTGCCAGTAGTATAGCGGGACTAGCTTCATCCTACGAGCAGTACTTC
TRBJ1-4,.,TRBV5-1,.,CASSFGGMNEKLFF,TGCGCCAGCAGCTTCGGGGGTATGAATGAAAAACTGTTTTTT
TRBJ1-4,.,TRBV27,TRBD1,CASSPFGQATNEKLFF,TGTGCCAGCAGCCCCTTCGGACAGGCAACTAATGAAAAACTGTTTTTT
TRBJ1-1,.,TRBV7-2,.,CASSLNRAMNTEAFF,TGTGCCAGCAGCCTAAACAGGGCGATGAACACTGAAGCTTTCTTT
TRBJ1-6,.,TRBV28,.,CASSPGHNNPPLHF,TGTGCCAGCAGTCCGGGACACAATAACCCACCCCTCCACTTT
TRBJ2-7,.,TRBV9,.,CASSAQGSQAYEQYF,TGTGCCAGCAGCGCCCAGGGGAGTCAGGCCTACGAGCAGTACTTC
TRBJ2-3,.,TRBV19,TRBD1,CASNAGTELYTQYF,TGTGCCAGTAACGCCGGGACAGAACTTTATACGCAGTATTTT
TRBJ2-3,once,TRBV19,.,CASSGGHTDTQYF,TGTGCCAGTAGTGGCGGACACACAGATACGCAGTATTTT
TRBJ2-3,.,TRBV4-1,.,CASSQDPSAVSDTQYF,TGCGCCAGCAGCCAAGATCCTAGCGCGGTTTCAGATACGCAGTATTTT
TRBJ1-6,once,TRBV14,.,CASSPFLDWVCPLHF,TGTGCCAGCAGCCCCTTCCTTGACTGGGTTTGTCCCCTCCACTTT
TRBJ2-1,.,TRBV7-9,.,CASSRIQGLKDNEQFF,TGTGCCAGCAGCCGCATACAGGGATTGAAGGACAATGAGCAGTTCTTC
TRBJ2-7,.,TRBV18,TRBD1,CASSTGTGGSYEQYF,TGTGCCAGCTCAACCGGGACAGGGGGCTCCTACGAGCAGTACTTC
TRBJ2-5,few,TRBV24-1,TRBD2,CATSAAGGRQETQYF,TGTGCCACCAGTGCGGCGGGAGGCCGACAAGAGACCCAGTACTTC
TRBJ2-4,.,TRBV28,.,CTSSVQGMGKNIQYF,TGTACCAGCAGTGTACAGGGTATGGGCAAAAACATTCAGTACTTC
TRBJ1-3,.,TRBV6-1,.,CASSEEPQGRNTIYF,TGTGCCAGCAGTGAGGAACCGCAGGGCAGAAACACCATATATTTT
TRBJ1-6,few,TRBV6-6,TRBD1,CASRIQGSLSPLHF,TGTGCCAGCAGGATACAGGGGAGTCTTTCACCCCTCCACTTT
TRBJ2-7,.,TRBV2,.,CASSEGGEQYF,TGTGCCAGCAGTGAGGGGGGCGAGCAGTACTTC
TRBJ2-5,.,TRBV10-3,TRBD2,CAIRTSGGKTQYF,TGTGCCATCAGGACTAGCGGGGGCAAAACCCAGTACTTC
TRBJ1-4,.,TRBV7-9,TRBD1,CASSSWTGRVEKLFF,TGTGCCAGCAGCTCCTGGACAGGGAGGGTTGAAAAACTGTTTTTT
TRBJ2-3,.,TRBV15,TRBD1,CATSRDRQGATDTQYF,TGTGCCACCAGCAGAGATCGACAGGGGGCAACAGATACGCAGTATTTT
TRBJ1-1,once,TRBV19,TRBD1,CASSIGWDRMNTEAFF,TGTGCCAGTAGTATAGGATGGGACAGGATGAACACTGAAGCTTTCTTT
TRBJ2-5,.,TRBV5-1,.,CASSLGGVQETQYF,TGCGCCAGCAGCTTAGGCGGGGTACAAGAGACCCAGTACTTC
TRBJ1-5,.,TRBV2,TRBD1,CASQDRANQPQHF,TGTGCCAGCCAGGACAGGGCCAATCAGCCCCAGCATTTT